This passage covers 19 T cell receptor beta chains from one sample sequenced in a study of CD8 T cells in ankylosing spondylitis. Study outcomes and limitations: Fewer than ten highly homologous variants made up a TCR beta motif, and this motif appeared characteristic of ankylosing spondylitis blood.

Their antigens remain unidentified. TCRdb called the 5' RACE reads again in MiXCR, with one record for every CDR3 protein. Among some 330,000 distinct CDR3 sequences, 8% were seen once, and the ten largest hold just over 14%. The sequenced sample consisted of blood, either unsorted or a sorted T cell fraction (not recorded which). Receptor source: a male donor with ankylosing spondylitis.

J is TRBJ2-5 and V is TRBV2, with D maybe TRBD2 (6 bases). Germline V gene sequence: CDR1 SNHLY, CDR2 FYNNEI. The CDR3 sequence is 12 residues long. Trimming pared 7 bases from V and 5 bases from J, leaving 11 bases between. The CDR3 loop is CASIRGSETQYF. CDR3 bases: TGTGCCAGCATACGGGGGAGTGAGACCCAGTACTTC.

The chain links TRBV7-9 to TRBJ2-7; D possibly uses TRBD1 or TRBD2 (5 bases each). Trimming took off 5 bases at V and 6 bases at J, with 14 bases between the two ends. This CDR3 has 13 amino acids. The V gene's germline CDR1 is SEHNR and CDR2 FQNEAQ (reference sequence). The CDR3 DNA is TGTGCCAGCAGCAGATCCGGGGCCGCCGAGCAGTACTTC. This translates into CASSRSGAAEQYF. Complete variable domain (other parts from reference TRBV7-9 and TRBJ2-7): DTGVSQNPRHKITKRGQNVTFRCDPISEHNRLYWYRQTLGQGPEFLTYFQNEAQLEKSRLLSDRFSAERPKGSFSTLEIQRTEQGDSAMYLCASSRSGAAEQYFGPGTRLTVT.

This clonotype has more than one count but fewer than ten. This chain uses TRBV5-1 with TRBJ2-1; 11 bases fit TRBD2. CDR1 is SGHRS, CDR2 YFSETQ, per germline. This CDR3 region has 16 residues. The trim removed 4 bases at V and 7 bases at J, leaving 10 bases unmatched. CDR3 DNA sequence: TGCGCCAGCAGCCAACGACTAGCGGGATACGAGAATGAGCAGTTCTTC. Its translation is CASSQRLAGYENEQFF.

This clonotype has only a few counts. V gene TRBV19 combines with J gene TRBJ2-4, with 8 nucleotides matching TRBD1. This CDR3 is 14 amino acids long. CDR1 is LNHDA and CDR2 is SQIVND in the germline V gene (reference sequence). Trimming at V came to 6 bases and at J to 3 bases, leaving 4 bases not matched to a gene. CDR3: CASRQQGVKNIQYF. CDR3 in DNA: TGTGCCAGTAGGCAACAGGGGGTCAAAAACATTCAGTACTTC.

This clonotype was detected ten times or more. V usage is TRBV29-1 and J usage is TRBJ2-2; D gene unclear. From germline, CDR1 is SQVTM and CDR2 ANQGSEA. The V end was cut by 8 bases, the J end by 3 bases, with 7 bases between. This CDR3 is built from 11 residues. CDR3 nucleotides: TGCAGCTTTTGGTACACCGGGGAGCTGTTTTTT. Protein sequence: CSFWYTGELFF.

This chain joins TRBV7-2 and TRBJ1-5; D remains unclear. The germline CDR1 and CDR2 sequences are SGHTA and FQGNSA. Trimming removed 5 bases at V and 0 bases at J, with 11 bases between. The CDR3 length is 15 residues. CDR3 residues: CASSPGWDSNQPQHF. CDR3 in DNA: TGTGCCAGCAGCCCGGGGTGGGATAGCAATCAGCCCCAGCATTTT.

This clonotype was recorded a few times. The chain carries TRBV5-1 and TRBJ2-7, with 7 bases that match TRBD2. Per the germline V gene, CDR1 is SGHRS and CDR2 is YFSETQ. The CDR3 extends over 15 amino acids. V was clipped by 5 bases and J by 0 bases; unmatched bases: 8. CDR3 residues: CASSLSGMSSYEQYF. The CDR3 region has the DNA TGCGCCAGCAGTCTGAGCGGGATGAGCTCCTACGAGCAGTACTTC.

J is TRBJ2-7 and V is TRBV7-6, with no clear D. Germline CDR1 and CDR2: SGHVS and FNYEAQ. The CDR3 consists of 16 residues. The V end lost 4 bases, the J end lost 0 bases, and 16 bases lay between the germline ends. CDR3 DNA sequence: TGTGCCAGCAGCTCGCACCCACTACAAAGCTCCTACGAGCAGTACTTC. Its protein is CASSSHPLQSSYEQYF.

This clonotype was recorded a few times. The chain has TRBV7-8 and TRBJ2-7, with D hard to call. V was shortened by 5 bases and J by 0 bases, with 23 bases between the two germline ends. Per the germline V gene, CDR1 is SGHVS and CDR2 is FQNEAQ. This CDR3 is built from 18 residues. CDR3 residues: CASSAGGQPVVSSYEQYF. CDR3 bases: TGTGCCAGCAGCGCAGGCGGCCAGCCCGTAGTGAGCTCCTACGAGCAGTACTTC.

V gene TRBV20-1 combines with J gene TRBJ2-3; 11 bases map to TRBD2. The germline CDR1 and CDR2 sequences are DFQATT and SNEGSKA (reference sequence). The CDR3 runs to 15 residues. V was clipped by 1 base and J by 4 bases; unmatched bases: 4. The chain's CDR3 is CSARALAGGSDTQYF. The DNA of the CDR3 is TGCAGTGCTAGAGCGCTAGCGGGAGGTTCAGATACGCAGTATTTT.

This clonotype came up many times. The V gene is TRBV5-1, the J gene TRBJ2-1; D is unresolved. The V gene's germline CDR1 is SGHRS and CDR2 YFSETQ. This CDR3 spans 12 amino acids. V lost 3 bases and J 6 bases, leaving 7 bases between the germline ends. This CDR3 reads CASSSDLNEQFF. The CDR3 DNA reads TGCGCCAGCAGCTCGGATCTCAATGAGCAGTTCTTC.

This clonotype has ten or more counts. CDR3 in amino acids: CSARDAYSYNEQFF. CDR3 nucleotide sequence: TGCAGTGCTAGAGATGCCTACTCCTACAATGAGCAGTTCTTC. V is TRBV20-1 and J is TRBJ2-1; D gene ambiguous. Trimming left V 0 bases short and J 0 bases short, with 6 bases between. This CDR3 comprises 14 residues. Germline V CDR1 and CDR2: DFQATT, SNEGSKA (reference sequence).

This clonotype was detected a few times. V gene TRBV20-1 combines with J gene TRBJ1-1; 9 bases line up with TRBD1. This CDR3 is built from 16 residues. The germline V gene encodes CDR1 DFQATT and CDR2 SNEGSKA (reference sequence). V lost 5 bases to trimming and J lost 5 bases; unmatched junction nucleotides: 15. The CDR3 reads CSAYNYRGQLSTEAFF. DNA of the CDR3: TGCAGTGCTTACAACTACAGGGGGCAACTGTCGACTGAAGCTTTCTTT.

This clonotype has more than one count but fewer than ten. The CDR3 loop is CASSLRPGIAKNIQYF. The CDR3 nucleotides read TGTGCCAGCAGCTTACGACCGGGGATAGCCAAAAACATTCAGTACTTC. J is TRBJ2-4 and V is TRBV7-2; D might be TRBD2 (5 bases). CDR3 length equals 16 residues. Germline V gene lookup returns CDR1 SGHTA and CDR2 FQGNSA. V lost 2 bases, J lost 0 bases, and 11 bases lay in between.

This clonotype was recorded many times. The chain is built from TRBV4-2 and TRBJ2-1; D is ambiguous. V lost 3 bases, J lost 6 bases, and 15 bases lay in between. Germline V lookup: CDR1 LGHNA, CDR2 YNFKEQ. The CDR3 is 15 residues long. CDR3 DNA: TGTGCCAGCAGCCAGGTCCTAGGACGGAGCAATGAGCAGTTCTTC. The encoded protein is CASSQVLGRSNEQFF.

This clonotype has ten or more counts. This CDR3 is CASSLVVANNEQFF. The CDR3 region has the DNA TGTGCCAGCAGCTTGGTAGTAGCTAACAATGAGCAGTTCTTC. The chain is built from TRBV7-9 and TRBJ2-1; no clear D gene. The length of the CDR3 is 14 residues. Between the trimmed V and J ends, which lost 3 bases and 5 bases, there was a span of 11 bases. Germline assignment: CDR1 SEHNR and CDR2 FQNEAQ (reference sequence).

This clonotype showed up just a few times. The V call is TRBV10-3, the J call TRBJ1-2; tentative D call: TRBD1 (5 bases). Trimming cost V 4 bases and J 5 bases, with 8 bases left between them. Looked up from germline, CDR1 is ENHRY and CDR2 is SYGVKD. The CDR3 is 12 amino acids. CDR3 loop: CAISARDYGYTF. CDR3 DNA sequence: TGTGCCATCAGTGCCAGGGATTATGGCTACACCTTC.

The chain uses TRBV15 and TRBJ1-1; 7 bases fit TRBD1. The V and J ends lost 1 base and 0 bases, in that order; junction bases with no gene match: 11. The CDR3 has 18 amino acids. Germline CDR1 and CDR2: LNHNV and YYDKDF (reference sequence). The CDR3 DNA is TGTGCCACCAGCAGAGGAGAAGGGACAGACCTAATGAACACTGAAGCTTTCTTT. Translated, it gives CATSRGEGTDLMNTEAFF.

The chain recombines TRBV24-1 with TRBJ2-1, with a possible D match to TRBD1 (5 bases). V lost 4 bases to trimming and J lost 5 bases, with 14 bases between them. Germline V gives CDR1 KGHDR, CDR2 SFDVKD. The CDR3 totals 15 residues. CDR3 amino acids: CATSDPGRADNEQFF. CDR3 coding DNA: TGTGCCACCAGTGACCCCGGCAGGGCTGACAATGAGCAGTTCTTC.